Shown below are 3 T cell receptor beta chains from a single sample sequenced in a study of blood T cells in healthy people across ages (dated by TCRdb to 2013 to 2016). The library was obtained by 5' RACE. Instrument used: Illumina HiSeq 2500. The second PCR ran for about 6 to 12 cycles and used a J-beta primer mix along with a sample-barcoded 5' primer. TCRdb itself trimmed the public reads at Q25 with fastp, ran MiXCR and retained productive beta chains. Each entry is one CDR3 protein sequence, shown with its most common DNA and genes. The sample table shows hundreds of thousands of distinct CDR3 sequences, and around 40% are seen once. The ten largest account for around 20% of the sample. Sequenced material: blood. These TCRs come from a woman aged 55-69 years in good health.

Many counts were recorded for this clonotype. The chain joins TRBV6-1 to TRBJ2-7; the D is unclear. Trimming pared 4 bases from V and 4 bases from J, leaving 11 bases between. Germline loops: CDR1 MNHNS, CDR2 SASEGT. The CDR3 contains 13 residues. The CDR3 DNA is TGTGCCAGCAGTGCAAACCAGCAATACGAGCAGTACTTC. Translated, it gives CASSANQQYEQYF.

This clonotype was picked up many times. The CDR3 DNA reads as TGCAGCGTTGAATCGGAGACAGGGGGAAATGGCTACACCTTC. The encoded protein is CSVESETGGNGYTF. The V and J genes are TRBV29-1 and TRBJ1-2; 9 bases are a match to TRBD1. The V segment lost 2 bases and the J segment 6 bases; nucleotides outside the gene matches: 7. This CDR3 has 14 amino acids. Germline V CDR1 and CDR2: SQVTM, ANQGSEA.

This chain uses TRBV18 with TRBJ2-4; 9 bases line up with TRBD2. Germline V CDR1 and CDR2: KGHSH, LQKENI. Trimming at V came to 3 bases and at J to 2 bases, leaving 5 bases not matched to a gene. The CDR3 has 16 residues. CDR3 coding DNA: TGTGCCAGCTCACCGTGGCGGGAGGGGACCAAAAACATTCAGTACTTC. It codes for CASSPWREGTKNIQYF.